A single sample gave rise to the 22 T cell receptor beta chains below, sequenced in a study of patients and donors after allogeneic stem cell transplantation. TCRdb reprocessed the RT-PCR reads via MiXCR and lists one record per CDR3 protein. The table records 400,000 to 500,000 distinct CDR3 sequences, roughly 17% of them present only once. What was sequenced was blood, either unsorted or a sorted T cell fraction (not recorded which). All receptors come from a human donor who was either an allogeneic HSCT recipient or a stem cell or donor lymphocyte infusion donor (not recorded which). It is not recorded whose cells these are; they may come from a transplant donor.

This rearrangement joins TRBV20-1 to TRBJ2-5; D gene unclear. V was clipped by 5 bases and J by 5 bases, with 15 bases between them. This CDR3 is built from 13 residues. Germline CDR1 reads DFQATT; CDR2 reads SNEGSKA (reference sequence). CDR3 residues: CSAADSAQETQYF. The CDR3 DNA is TGCAGTGCTGCCGATAGTGCCCAGGAGACCCAGTACTTC.

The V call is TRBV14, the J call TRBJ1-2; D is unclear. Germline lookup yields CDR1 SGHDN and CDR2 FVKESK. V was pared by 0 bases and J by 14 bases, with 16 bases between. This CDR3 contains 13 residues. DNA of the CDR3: TGTGCCAGCAGCCAAGATCGAAGCAGAATACCGACCTTC. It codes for CASSQDRSRIPTF. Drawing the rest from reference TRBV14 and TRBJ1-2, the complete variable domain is EAGVTQFPSHSVIEKGQTVTLRCDPISGHDNLYWYRRVMGKEIKFLLHFVKESKQDESGMPNNRFLAERTGGTYSTLKVQPAELEDSGVYFCASSQDRSRIPTFGSGTRLTVV.

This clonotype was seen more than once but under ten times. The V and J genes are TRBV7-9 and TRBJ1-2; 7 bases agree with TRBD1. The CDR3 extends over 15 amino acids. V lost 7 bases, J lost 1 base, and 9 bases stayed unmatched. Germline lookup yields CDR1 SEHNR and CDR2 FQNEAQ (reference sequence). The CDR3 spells CASTPTGKGNYGYTF. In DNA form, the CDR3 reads TGTGCCAGCACCCCGACAGGGAAGGGTAACTATGGCTACACCTTC. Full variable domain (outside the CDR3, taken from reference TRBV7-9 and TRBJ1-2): DTGVSQNPRHKITKRGQNVTFRCDPISEHNRLYWYRQTLGQGPEFLTYFQNEAQLEKSRLLSDRFSAERPKGSFSTLEIQRTEQGDSAMYLCASTPTGKGNYGYTFGSGTRLTVV.

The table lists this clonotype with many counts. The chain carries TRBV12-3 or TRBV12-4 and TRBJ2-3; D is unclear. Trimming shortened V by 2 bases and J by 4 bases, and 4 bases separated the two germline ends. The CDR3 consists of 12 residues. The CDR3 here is CASSLQPDTQYF. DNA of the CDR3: TGTGCCAGCAGTTTACAGCCAGATACGCAGTATTTT.

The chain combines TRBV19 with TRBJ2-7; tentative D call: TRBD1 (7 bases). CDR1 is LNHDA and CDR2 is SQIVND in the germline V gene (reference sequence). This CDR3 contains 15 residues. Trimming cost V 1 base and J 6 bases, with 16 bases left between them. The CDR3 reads CASSIGGRGRSEQYF. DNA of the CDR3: TGTGCCAGTAGTATAGGTGGCAGGGGGAGGTCCGAGCAGTACTTC. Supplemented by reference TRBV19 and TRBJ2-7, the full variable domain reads DGGITQSPKYLFRKEGQNVTLSCEQNLNHDAMYWYRQDPGQGLRLIYYSQIVNDFQKGDIAEGYSVSREKKESFPLTVTSAQKNPTAFYLCASSIGGRGRSEQYFGPGTRLTVT.

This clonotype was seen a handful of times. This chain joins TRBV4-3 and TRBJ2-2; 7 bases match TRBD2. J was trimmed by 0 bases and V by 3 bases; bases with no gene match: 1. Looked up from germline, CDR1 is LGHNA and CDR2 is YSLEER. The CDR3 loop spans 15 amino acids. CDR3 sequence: CASSQGGSNTGELFF. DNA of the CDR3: TGCGCCAGCAGCCAGGGGGGGTCGAACACCGGGGAGCTGTTTTTT.

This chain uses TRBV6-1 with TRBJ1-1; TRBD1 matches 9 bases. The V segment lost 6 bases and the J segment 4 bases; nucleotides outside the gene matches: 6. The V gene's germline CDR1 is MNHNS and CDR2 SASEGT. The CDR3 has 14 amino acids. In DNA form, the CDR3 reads TGTGCCAGCAGACTACAGGGGGCTGGCACTGAAGCTTTCTTT. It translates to CASRLQGAGTEAFF.

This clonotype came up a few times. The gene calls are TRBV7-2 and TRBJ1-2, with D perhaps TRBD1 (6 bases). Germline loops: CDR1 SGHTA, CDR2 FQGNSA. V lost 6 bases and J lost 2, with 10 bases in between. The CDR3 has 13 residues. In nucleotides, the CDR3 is TGTGCCAGCAGGAGTAGGGGGAACTATGGCTACACCTTC. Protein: CASRSRGNYGYTF. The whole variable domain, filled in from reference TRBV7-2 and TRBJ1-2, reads GAGVSQSPSNKVTEKGKDVELRCDPISGHTALYWYRQSLGQGLEFLIYFQGNSAPDKSGLPSDRFSAERTGGSVSTLTIQRTQQEDSAVYLCASRSRGNYGYTFGSGTRLTVV.

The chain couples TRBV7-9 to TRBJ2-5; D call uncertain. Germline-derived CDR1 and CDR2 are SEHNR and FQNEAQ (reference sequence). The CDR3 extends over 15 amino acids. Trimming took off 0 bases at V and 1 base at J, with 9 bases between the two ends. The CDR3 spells CASSLAQPSQETQYF. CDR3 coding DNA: TGTGCCAGCAGCTTAGCGCAGCCCAGCCAAGAGACCCAGTACTTC.

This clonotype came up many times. The CDR3: CASSLRLAGATSYNEQFF. DNA of the CDR3: TGTGCCAGCAGCTTACGACTAGCGGGAGCTACCTCCTACAATGAGCAGTTCTTC. This rearrangement joins TRBV11-2 to TRBJ2-1, with TRBD2 matching 12 bases. Trimming removed 2 bases from V and 0 bases from J; junction bases left unmatched: 5. The CDR3 spans 18 residues. Germline V CDR1 and CDR2: SGHAT, FQNNGV.

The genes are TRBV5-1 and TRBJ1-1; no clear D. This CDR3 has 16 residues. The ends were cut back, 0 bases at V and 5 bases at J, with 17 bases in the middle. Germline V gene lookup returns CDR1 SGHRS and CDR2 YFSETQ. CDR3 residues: CASSLEHGKVKTEAFF. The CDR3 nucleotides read TGCGCCAGCAGCTTGGAACATGGGAAGGTAAAGACTGAAGCTTTCTTT.

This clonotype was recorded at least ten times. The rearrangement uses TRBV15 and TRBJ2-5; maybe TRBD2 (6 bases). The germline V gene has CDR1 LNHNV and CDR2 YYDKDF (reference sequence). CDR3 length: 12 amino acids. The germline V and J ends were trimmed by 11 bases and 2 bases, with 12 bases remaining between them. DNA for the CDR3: TGTGCCCATCGGGACTTACAAGAGACCCAGTACTTC. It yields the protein CAHRDLQETQYF.

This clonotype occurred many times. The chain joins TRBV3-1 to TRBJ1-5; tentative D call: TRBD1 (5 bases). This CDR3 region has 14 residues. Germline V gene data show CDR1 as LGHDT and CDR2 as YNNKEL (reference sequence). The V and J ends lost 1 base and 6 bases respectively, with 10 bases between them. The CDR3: CASSQVGDTQPQHF. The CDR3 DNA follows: TGTGCCAGCAGCCAAGTAGGGGATACTCAGCCCCAGCATTTT.

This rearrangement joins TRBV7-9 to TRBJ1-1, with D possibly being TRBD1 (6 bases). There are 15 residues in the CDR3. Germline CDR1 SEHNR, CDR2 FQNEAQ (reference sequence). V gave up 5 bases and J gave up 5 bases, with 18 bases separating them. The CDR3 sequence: CASSTPTGLVTEAFF. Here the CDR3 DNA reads TGTGCCAGCAGCACACCGACAGGTTTGGTTACTGAAGCTTTCTTT.

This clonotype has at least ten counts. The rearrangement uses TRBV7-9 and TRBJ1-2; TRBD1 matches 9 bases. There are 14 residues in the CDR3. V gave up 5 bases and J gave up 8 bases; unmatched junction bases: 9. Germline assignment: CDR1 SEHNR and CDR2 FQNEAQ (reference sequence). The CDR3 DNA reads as TGTGCCAGCAGCCCTTTTGGACAGGGGATCGGCTACACCTTC. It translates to CASSPFGQGIGYTF.

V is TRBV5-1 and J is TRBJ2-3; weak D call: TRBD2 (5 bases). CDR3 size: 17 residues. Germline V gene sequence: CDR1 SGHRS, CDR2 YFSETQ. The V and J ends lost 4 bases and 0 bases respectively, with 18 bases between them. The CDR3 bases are TGCGCCAGCAGCAAACTAGGCCGCACCACTAGCACAGATACGCAGTATTTT. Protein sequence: CASSKLGRTTSTDTQYF. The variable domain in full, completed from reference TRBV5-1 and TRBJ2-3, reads KAGVTQTPRYLIKTRGQQVTLSCSPISGHRSVSWYQQTPGQGLQFLFEYFSETQRNKGNFPGRFSGRQFSNSRSEMNVSTLELGDSALYLCASSKLGRTTSTDTQYFGPGTRLTVL.

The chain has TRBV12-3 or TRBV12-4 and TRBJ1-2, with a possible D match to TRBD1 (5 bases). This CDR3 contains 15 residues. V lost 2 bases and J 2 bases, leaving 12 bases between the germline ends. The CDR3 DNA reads TGTGCCAGCAGTTTATTGTGGGACGGGAACTATGGCTACACCTTC. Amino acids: CASSLLWDGNYGYTF.

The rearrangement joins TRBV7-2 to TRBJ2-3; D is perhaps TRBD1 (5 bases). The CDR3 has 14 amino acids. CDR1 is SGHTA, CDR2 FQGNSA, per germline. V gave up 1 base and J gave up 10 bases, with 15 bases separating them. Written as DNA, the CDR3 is TGTGCCAGCAGCTTAGTTCAGGGCCAGGCCTCGCAGTATTTT. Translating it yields CASSLVQGQASQYF.

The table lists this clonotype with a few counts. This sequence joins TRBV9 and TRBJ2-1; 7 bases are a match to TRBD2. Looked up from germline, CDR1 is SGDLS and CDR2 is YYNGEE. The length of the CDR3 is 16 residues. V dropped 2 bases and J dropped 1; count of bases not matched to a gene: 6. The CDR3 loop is CASSVSGRASYNEQFF. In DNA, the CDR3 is TGTGCCAGCAGCGTTAGTGGGAGGGCATCCTACAATGAGCAGTTCTTC.

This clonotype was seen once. CDR3 region: CASSFSGQVHGYTF. CDR3 DNA sequence: TGTGCCAGCAGTTTCTCGGGACAAGTTCATGGCTACACCTTC. The V and J genes are TRBV27 and TRBJ1-2, with D possibly matching TRBD1 (6 bases). The CDR3 runs 14 residues. CDR1 and CDR2 (germline): MNHEY, SMNVEV (reference sequence). Trimming removed 3 bases at V and 6 bases at J, with 14 bases between.

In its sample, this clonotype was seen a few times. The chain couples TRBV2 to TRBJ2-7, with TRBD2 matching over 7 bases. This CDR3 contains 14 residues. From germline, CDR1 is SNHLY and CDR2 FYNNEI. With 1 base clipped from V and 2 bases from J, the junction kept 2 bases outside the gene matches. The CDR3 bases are TGTGCCAGCAGTGAAGGGGGGGGGGCCTACGAGCAGTACTTC. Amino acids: CASSEGGGAYEQYF.

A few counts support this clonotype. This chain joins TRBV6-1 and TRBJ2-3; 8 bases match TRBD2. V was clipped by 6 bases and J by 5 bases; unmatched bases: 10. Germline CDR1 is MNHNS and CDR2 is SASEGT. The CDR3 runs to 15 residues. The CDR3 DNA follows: TGTGCCAGCAGCCAGTATAGCGGGGTTGGAGATACGCAGTATTTT. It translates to CASSQYSGVGDTQYF.